These 15 T cell receptor beta chains came from one sample sequenced in a study of control samples from healthy donors and cancer patients. The repertoire was sequenced with immunoSEQ multiplex PCR; TCRdb's copy has only in-frame clones and lacks some. The sample has around 120,000 clones; 80% to 90% are singletons. The sample was PBMCs. All receptors come from a woman in her 50s with colorectal cancer.

The chain couples TRBV9 to TRBJ2-2; TRBD2 might be the D (5 bases). The CDR3 has 15 amino acids. Trimming left V 2 bases short and J 1 base short, with 9 bases between. The germline V gene has CDR1 SGDLS and CDR2 YYNGEE. CDR3 DNA sequence: TGTGCCAGCAGCGTGCAGGCGGGGAACACCGGGGAGCTGTTTTTT. Translating it yields CASSVQAGNTGELFF. Full variable domain (rest looked up from reference TRBV9 and TRBJ2-2): DSGVTQTPKHLITATGQRVTLRCSPRSGDLSVYWYQQSLDQGLQFLIQYYNGEERAKGNILERFSAQQFPDLHSELNLSSLELGDSALYFCASSVQAGNTGELFFGEGSRLTVL.

V is TRBV27 and J is TRBJ2-7; 7 bases match TRBD1. The CDR3 totals 12 residues. Germline V gene sequence: CDR1 MNHEY, CDR2 SMNVEV (reference sequence). With 6 bases clipped from V and 6 bases from J, the junction kept 5 bases outside the gene matches. This CDR3 reads CASSRGGLEQYF. In DNA form, the CDR3 reads TGTGCCAGCAGCCGAGGGGGCCTCGAGCAGTACTTC.

The gene calls are TRBV19 and TRBJ1-5; D remains unclear. Germline V CDR1 and CDR2: LNHDA, SQIVND (reference sequence). V was trimmed by 5 bases and J by 0 bases, leaving 11 bases between them. The length of the CDR3 is 15 residues. The CDR3 nucleotides are TGTGCCAGTAGTTTGGCGACCCATAGCAATCAGCCCCAGCATTTT. This sequence encodes CASSLATHSNQPQHF.

This chain uses TRBV6-4 with TRBJ2-5; D possibly corresponds to TRBD2 (7 bases). The germline V gene has CDR1 MRHNA and CDR2 SNTAGT. The ends were cut back, 0 bases at V and 5 bases at J, with 10 bases in the middle. The length of the CDR3 is 14 residues. The CDR3 loop reads CASSDSAGAETQYF. The DNA of the CDR3 is TGTGCCAGCAGTGACTCGGCGGGGGCCGAGACCCAGTACTTC.

The chain has TRBV19 and TRBJ2-2; unclear D gene. The CDR3 contains 14 residues. V lost 8 bases and J 3 bases, leaving 13 bases between the germline ends. CDR1 is LNHDA and CDR2 is SQIVND in the germline V gene (reference sequence). Written as DNA, the CDR3 is TGTGCCAGTCGATCCGGGTGGGACACCGGGGAGCTGTTTTTT. This encodes CASRSGWDTGELFF.

The V and J genes are TRBV5-1 and TRBJ2-3; 7 bases are a match to TRBD2. The CDR3 is 15 residues long. J was trimmed by 3 bases and V by 6 bases; bases with no gene match: 10. Germline V gives CDR1 SGHRS, CDR2 YFSETQ. DNA of the CDR3: TGCGCCAGCACCAAGCGGGATGGTAGGACAGATACGCAGTATTTT. This codes for CASTKRDGRTDTQYF.

This chain links TRBV30 with TRBJ1-3, with 10 nucleotides matching TRBD1. CDR3 size: 13 residues. Trimming cost V 3 bases and J 4 bases; bases outside gene matches: 0. Germline loops: CDR1 GTSNPN, CDR2 SVGIG (reference sequence). Here the CDR3 DNA reads TGTGCCTGGAGGGGACAGGGGGGAAACACCATATATTTT. Protein sequence: CAWRGQGGNTIYF. Combining the CDR3 with reference TRBV30 and TRBJ1-3 gives the whole variable domain SQTIHQWPATLVQPVGSPLSLECTVEGTSNPNLYWYRQAAGRGLQLLFYSVGIGQISSEVPQNLSASRPQDRQFILSSKKLLLSDSGFYLCAWRGQGGNTIYFGEGSWLTVV.

The chain carries TRBV7-3 and TRBJ2-3; perhaps TRBD1 as D (7 bases). V was trimmed by 4 bases and J by 7 bases, leaving 27 bases between them. From germline, CDR1 is SGHTA and CDR2 FQGTGA. The CDR3 extends over 18 amino acids. In DNA form, the CDR3 reads TGTGCCAGCAGCTCGGAATCGGGGGACAGTCAAGGCAGGAATACGCAGTATTTT. It translates to CASSSESGDSQGRNTQYF.

This chain links TRBV10-2 with TRBJ2-3, with 9 bases fitting TRBD2. The CDR3 runs to 17 residues. The ends lost 7 bases at V and 2 bases at J; junction bases unmatched: 13. CDR1 and CDR2 from the germline V gene are WSHSY and SAAADI. This chain's CDR3 is CASIRFVLAGNTDTQYF. The CDR3, as DNA: TGCGCCAGCATCCGTTTCGTTCTAGCGGGAAACACAGATACGCAGTATTTT.

V gene TRBV2 combines with J gene TRBJ2-5; D not resolved. CDR1 and CDR2 from the germline V gene are SNHLY and FYNNEI. The germline V and J ends were trimmed by 3 bases and 6 bases, with 14 bases remaining between them. The length of the CDR3 is 14 residues. The CDR3 DNA is TGTGCCAGCAGTGATCCCTTGACTTCGAAGACCCAGTACTTC. Encoded protein: CASSDPLTSKTQYF.

V and J are TRBV9 and TRBJ2-7, with 8 bases aligning to TRBD1. Trimming cost V 0 bases and J 5 bases; bases outside gene matches: 7. From germline, CDR1 is SGDLS and CDR2 YYNGEE. This CDR3 region has 15 residues. This CDR3 reads CASSVVSGGIDEQYF. Here the CDR3 DNA reads TGTGCCAGCAGCGTAGTGTCAGGGGGCATCGACGAGCAGTACTTC.

The chain links TRBV11-2 to TRBJ2-2, with TRBD2 matching 7 bases. This CDR3 comprises 18 residues. The V gene's germline CDR1 is SGHAT and CDR2 FQNNGV. V dropped 6 bases and J dropped 3; count of bases not matched to a gene: 16. CDR3 in amino acids: CASRSTVGLGGDTGELFF. The CDR3 nucleotides read TGTGCCAGCAGATCCACAGTTGGGCTGGGAGGGGACACCGGGGAGCTGTTTTTT. The full variable domain, completed using reference TRBV11-2 and TRBJ2-2, is EAGVAQSPRYKIIEKRQSVAFWCNPISGHATLYWYQQILGQGPKLLIQFQNNGVVDDSQLPKDRFSAERLKGVDSTLKIQPAKLEDSAVYLCASRSTVGLGGDTGELFFGEGSRLTVL.

The chain has TRBV6-5 and TRBJ2-7; 8 nucleotides line up with TRBD1. Germline CDR1 is MNHEY and CDR2 is SVGAGI. J was trimmed by 1 base and V by 8 bases; bases with no gene match: 4. The CDR3 loop spans 13 amino acids. Written as DNA, the CDR3 is TGTGCCAGCCGGGACAGGATTTCCTACGAGCAGTACTTC. This codes for CASRDRISYEQYF.

The rearrangement uses TRBV27 and TRBJ1-4, with D possibly TRBD1 on 5 matching bases. From germline, CDR1 is MNHEY and CDR2 SMNVEV (reference sequence). V was trimmed by 5 bases and J by 4 bases, leaving 14 bases between them. The CDR3 loop spans 15 amino acids. The CDR3 region is CASSLRGEFNEKLFF. CDR3 DNA sequence: TGTGCCAGCAGTCTACGGGGGGAATTTAATGAAAAACTGTTTTTT.

The chain links TRBV6-1 to TRBJ1-4; D gene unclear. The V end lost 3 bases, the J end lost 5 bases, and 10 bases lay between the germline ends. The CDR3 length is 14 residues. Germline V gene lookup returns CDR1 MNHNS and CDR2 SASEGT. CDR3 sequence reads: CASSDQAKNEKLFF. The CDR3 DNA is TGTGCCAGCAGTGATCAGGCAAAGAATGAAAAACTGTTTTTT.